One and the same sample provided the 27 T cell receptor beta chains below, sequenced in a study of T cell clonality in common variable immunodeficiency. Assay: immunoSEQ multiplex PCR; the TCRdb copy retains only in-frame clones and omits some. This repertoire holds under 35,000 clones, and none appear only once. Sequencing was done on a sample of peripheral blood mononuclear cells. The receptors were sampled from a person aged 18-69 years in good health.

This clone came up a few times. The covered CDR3 bases are TGTGCCAGCAGCTCCTCCGGGACTAGCGATGCCCCGGAGGAGACC. Its protein product is CASSSSGTSDAPEET. The full CDR3 is CASSSSGTSDAPEETQYF. The chain links TRBV13 to TRBJ2-5; 10 bases agree with TRBD2. The read finishes 3 residues shy of the CDR3 end, and the germline J gene is used to complete it. The V gene end was trimmed by 4 bases and the J gene end by 5 bases; junction bases not matched to a gene: 16. Looked up from germline, CDR1 is PRHDT and CDR2 is FYEKMQ (reference sequence). This CDR3 is built from 18 residues.

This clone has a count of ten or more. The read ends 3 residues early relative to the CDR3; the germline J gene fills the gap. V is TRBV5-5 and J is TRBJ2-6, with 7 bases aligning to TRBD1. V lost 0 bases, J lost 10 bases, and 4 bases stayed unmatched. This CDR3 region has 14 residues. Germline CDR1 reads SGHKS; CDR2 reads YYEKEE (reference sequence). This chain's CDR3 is CASSLEGAVNVLTF. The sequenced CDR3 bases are TGTGCCAGCAGCTTGGAGGGGGCCGTTAACGTC.

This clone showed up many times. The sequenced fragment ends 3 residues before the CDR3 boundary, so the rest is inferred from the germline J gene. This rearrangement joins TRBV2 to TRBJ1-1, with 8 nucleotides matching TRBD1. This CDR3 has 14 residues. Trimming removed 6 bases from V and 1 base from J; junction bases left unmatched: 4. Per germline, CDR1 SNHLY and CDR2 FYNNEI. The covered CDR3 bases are TGTGCCAGCAGGCCCACAGGGGGGAACACTGAA. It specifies CASRPTGGNTE. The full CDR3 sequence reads CASRPTGGNTEAFF.

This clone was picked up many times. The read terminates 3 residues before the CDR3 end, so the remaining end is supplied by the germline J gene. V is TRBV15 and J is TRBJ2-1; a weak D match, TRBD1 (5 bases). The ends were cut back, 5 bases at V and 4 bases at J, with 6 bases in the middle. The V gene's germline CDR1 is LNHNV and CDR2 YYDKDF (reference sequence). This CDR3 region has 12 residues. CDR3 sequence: CATSYRYNEQFF. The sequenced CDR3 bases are TGTGCCACCAGCTACAGGTACAATGAG. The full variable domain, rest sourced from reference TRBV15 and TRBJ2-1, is DAMVIQNPRYQVTQFGKPVTLSCSQTLNHNVMYWYQQKSSQAPKLLFHYYDKDFNNEADTPDNFQSRRPNTSFCFLDIRSPGLGDTAMYLCATSYRYNEQFFGPGTRLTVL.

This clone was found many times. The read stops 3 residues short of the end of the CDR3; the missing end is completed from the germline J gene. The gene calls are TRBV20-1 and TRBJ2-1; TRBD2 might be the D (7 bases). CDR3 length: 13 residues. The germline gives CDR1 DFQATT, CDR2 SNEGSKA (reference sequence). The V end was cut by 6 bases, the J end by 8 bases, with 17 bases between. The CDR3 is CSAPRGGADEQFF. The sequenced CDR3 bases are TGCAGTGCCCCGAGGGGGGGGGCCGATGAG.

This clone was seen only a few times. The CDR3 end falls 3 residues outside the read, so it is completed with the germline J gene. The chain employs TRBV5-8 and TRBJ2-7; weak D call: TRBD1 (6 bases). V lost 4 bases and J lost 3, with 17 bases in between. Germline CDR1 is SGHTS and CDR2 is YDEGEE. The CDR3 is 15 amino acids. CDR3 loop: CASSPQGSGGYEQYF. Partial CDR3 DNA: TGTGCCAGCAGCCCCCAGGGGAGTGGTGGCTACGAG.

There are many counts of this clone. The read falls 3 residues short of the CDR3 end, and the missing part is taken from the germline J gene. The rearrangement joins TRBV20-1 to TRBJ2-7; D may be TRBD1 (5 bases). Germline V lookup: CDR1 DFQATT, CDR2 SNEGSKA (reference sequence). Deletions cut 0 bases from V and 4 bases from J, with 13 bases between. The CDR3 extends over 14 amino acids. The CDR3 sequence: CSAREDGAKYEQYF. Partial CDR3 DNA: TGCAGTGCTAGAGAGGATGGGGCTAAATACGAG.

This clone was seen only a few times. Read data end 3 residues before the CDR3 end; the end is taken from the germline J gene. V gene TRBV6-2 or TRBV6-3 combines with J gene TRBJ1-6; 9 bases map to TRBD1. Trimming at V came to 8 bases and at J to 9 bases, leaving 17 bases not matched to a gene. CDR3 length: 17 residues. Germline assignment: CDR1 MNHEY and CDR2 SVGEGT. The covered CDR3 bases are TGTGCCAGCGTCAACGGCGACAGGGGGTTAACGAGTTCACCC. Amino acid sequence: CASVNGDRGLTSSP. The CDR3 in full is CASVNGDRGLTSSPLHF.

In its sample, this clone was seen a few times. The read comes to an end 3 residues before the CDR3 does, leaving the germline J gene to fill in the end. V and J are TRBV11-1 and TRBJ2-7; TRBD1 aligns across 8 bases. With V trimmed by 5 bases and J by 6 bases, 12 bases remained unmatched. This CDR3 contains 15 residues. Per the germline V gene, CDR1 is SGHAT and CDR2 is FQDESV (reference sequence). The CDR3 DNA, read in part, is TGTGCCAGCAGCCCAGGATGGACAGGGTTTATCGAG. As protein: CASSPGWTGFIE. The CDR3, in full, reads CASSPGWTGFIEQYF.

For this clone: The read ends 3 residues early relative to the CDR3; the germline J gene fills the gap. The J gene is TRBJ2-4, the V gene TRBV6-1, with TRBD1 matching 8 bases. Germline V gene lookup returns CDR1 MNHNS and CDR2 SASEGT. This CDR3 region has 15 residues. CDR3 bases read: TGTGCCAGCAGTGACAACAGGGGGGCCCACTATGGT. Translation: CASSDNRGAHYG. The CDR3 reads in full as CASSDNRGAHYGQYF.

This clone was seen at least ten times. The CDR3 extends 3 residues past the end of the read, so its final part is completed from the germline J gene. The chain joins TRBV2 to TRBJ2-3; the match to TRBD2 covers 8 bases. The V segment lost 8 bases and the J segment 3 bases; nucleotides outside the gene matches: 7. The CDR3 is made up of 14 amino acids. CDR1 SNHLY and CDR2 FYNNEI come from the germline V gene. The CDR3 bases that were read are TGTGCCAGCTGTACGGGGGGGAGGACAGATACG. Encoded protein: CASCTGGRTDT. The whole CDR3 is CASCTGGRTDTQYF.

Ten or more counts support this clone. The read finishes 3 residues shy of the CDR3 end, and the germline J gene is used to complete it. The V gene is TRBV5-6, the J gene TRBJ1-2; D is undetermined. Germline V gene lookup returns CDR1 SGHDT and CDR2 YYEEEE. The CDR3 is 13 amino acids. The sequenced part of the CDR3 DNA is TGTGCCAGCAGCACCGGACTAGCGGATACC. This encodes CASSTGLADT. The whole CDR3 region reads CASSTGLADTYTF.

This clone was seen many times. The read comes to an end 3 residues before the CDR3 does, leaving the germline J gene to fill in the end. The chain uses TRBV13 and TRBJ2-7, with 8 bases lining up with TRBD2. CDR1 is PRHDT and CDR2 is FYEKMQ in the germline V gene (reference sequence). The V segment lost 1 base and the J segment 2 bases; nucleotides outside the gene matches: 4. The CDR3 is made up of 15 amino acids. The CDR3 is CASSLAGGSPYEQYF. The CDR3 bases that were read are TGTGCCAGCAGCTTAGCGGGGGGGAGCCCCTACGAG.

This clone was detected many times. The CDR3 protein is CSAGVVGGPNQPQHF. Partial CDR3 DNA: TGCAGTGCTGGGGTGGTAGGGGGCCCGAATCAGCCC. V and J are TRBV20-1 and TRBJ1-5; 7 bases align to TRBD1. The observed sequence ends 3 residues before the CDR3 terminus, with the missing tail filled in from the germline J gene. Losses at the gene ends were 5 bases for V and 4 bases for J; bases not matched to a gene: 11. This CDR3 spans 15 amino acids. Germline V gene sequence: CDR1 DFQATT, CDR2 SNEGSKA (reference sequence).

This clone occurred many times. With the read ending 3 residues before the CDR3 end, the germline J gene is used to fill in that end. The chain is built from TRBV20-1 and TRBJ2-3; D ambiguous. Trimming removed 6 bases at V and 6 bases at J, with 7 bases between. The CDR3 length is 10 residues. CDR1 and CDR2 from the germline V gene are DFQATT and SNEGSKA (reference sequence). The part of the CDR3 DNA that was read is TGCAGTGCCCAGGAGGATACG. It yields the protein CSAQEDT. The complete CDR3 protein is CSAQEDTQYF.

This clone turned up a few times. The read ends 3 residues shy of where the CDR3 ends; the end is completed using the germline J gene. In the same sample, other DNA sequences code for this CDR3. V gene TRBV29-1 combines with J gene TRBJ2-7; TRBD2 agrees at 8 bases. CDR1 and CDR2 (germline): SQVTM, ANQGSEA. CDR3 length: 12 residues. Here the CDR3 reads CSVGGRFSEQYF. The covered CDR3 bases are TGCAGTGTCGGCGGGAGGTTTAGCGAG.

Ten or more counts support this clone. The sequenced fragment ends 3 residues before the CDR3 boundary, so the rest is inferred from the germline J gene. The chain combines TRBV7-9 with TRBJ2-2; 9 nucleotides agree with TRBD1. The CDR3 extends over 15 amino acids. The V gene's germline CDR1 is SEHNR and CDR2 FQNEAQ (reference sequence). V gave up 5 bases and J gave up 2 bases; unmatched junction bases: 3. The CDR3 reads CASSRDRVNTGELFF. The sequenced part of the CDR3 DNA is TGTGCCAGCAGCCGGGACAGGGTCAACACCGGGGAG.

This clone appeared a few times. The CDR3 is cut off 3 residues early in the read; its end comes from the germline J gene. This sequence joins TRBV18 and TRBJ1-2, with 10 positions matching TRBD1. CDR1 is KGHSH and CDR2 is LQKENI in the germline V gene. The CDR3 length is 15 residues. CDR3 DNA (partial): TGTGCCAGCTCACCCCCGGGACAGGGGTACAATGAC. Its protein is CASSPPGQGYND. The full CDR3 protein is CASSPPGQGYNDYTF. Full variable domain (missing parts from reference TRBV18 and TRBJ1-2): NAGVMQNPRHLVRRRGQEARLRCSPMKGHSHVYWYRQLPEEGLKFMVYLQKENIIDESGMPKERFSAEFPKEGPSILRIQQVVRGDSAAYFCASSPPGQGYNDYTFGSGTRLTVV.

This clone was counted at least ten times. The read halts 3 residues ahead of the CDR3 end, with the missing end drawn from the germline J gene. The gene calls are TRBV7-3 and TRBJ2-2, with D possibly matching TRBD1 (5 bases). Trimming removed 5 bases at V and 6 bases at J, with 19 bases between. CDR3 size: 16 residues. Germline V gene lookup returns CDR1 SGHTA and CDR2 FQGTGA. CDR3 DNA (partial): TGTGCCAGCAGCGCCCAACAGGCCCGAACGGCCGGGGAG. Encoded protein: CASSAQQARTAGE. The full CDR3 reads CASSAQQARTAGELFF.

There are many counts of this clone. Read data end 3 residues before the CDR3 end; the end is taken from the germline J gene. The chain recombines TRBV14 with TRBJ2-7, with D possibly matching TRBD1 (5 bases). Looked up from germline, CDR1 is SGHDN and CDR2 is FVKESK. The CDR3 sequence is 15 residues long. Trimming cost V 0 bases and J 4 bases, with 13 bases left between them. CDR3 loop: CASSQDTARAYEQYF. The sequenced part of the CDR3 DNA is TGTGCCAGCAGCCAAGATACGGCCAGGGCTTACGAG.

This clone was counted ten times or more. CDR3 sequence reads: CASSALGGVVNTEAFF. CDR3 DNA (partial): TGTGCCAGCAGCGCCCTCGGGGGGGTCGTGAACACTGAA. The rearrangement joins TRBV9 to TRBJ1-1, with D perhaps TRBD1 (5 bases). The DNA ends 3 residues before the CDR3 does, and the rest of the CDR3 is filled in from the germline J gene. V was shortened by 3 bases and J by 0 bases, with 15 bases between the two germline ends. This CDR3 spans 16 amino acids. Germline CDR1 reads SGDLS; CDR2 reads YYNGEE.

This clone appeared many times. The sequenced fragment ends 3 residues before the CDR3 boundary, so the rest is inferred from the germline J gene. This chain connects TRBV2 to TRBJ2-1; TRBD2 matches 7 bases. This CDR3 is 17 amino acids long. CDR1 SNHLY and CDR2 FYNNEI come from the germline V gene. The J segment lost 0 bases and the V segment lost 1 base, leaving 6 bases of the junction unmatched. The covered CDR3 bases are TGTGCCAGCAGTGAAGTGACTAGCTCAAGCTCCTACAATGAG. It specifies CASSEVTSSSSYNE. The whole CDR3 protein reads CASSEVTSSSSYNEQFF. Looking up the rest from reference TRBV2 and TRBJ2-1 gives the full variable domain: EPEVTQTPSHQVTQMGQEVILRCVPISNHLYFYWYRQILGQKVEFLVSFYNNEISEKSEIFDDQFSVERPDGSNFTLKIRSTKLEDSAMYFCASSEVTSSSSYNEQFFGPGTRLTVL.

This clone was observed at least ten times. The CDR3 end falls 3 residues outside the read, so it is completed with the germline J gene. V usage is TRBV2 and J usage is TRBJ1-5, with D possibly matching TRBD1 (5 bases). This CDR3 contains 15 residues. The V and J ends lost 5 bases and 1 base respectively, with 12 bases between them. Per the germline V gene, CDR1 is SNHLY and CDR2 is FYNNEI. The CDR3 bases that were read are TGTGCCAGCAGTTTTCAGGGTCGGAGCAATCAGCCC. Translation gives CASSFQGRSNQP. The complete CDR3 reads CASSFQGRSNQPQHF.

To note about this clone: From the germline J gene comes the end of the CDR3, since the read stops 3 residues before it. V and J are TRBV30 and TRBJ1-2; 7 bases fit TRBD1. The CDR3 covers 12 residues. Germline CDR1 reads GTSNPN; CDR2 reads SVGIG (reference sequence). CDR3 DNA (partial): TGTGCCTCGGCGGGACAGTCCTACGAA. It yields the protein CASAGQSYE. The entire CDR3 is CASAGQSYEYTF. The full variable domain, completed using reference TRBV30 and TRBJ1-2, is SQTIHQWPATLVQPVGSPLSLECTVEGTSNPNLYWYRQAAGRGLQLLFYSVGIGQISSEVPQNLSASRPQDRQFILSSKKLLLSDSGFYLCASAGQSYEYTFGSGTRLTVV.

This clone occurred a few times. The CDR3 protein is CASSESGTGGYHEQFF. The sequenced part of the CDR3 DNA is TGCGCCAGCAGTGAGTCGGGGACAGGGGGCTATCATGAG. This chain connects TRBV10-2 to TRBJ2-1, with TRBD1 matching over 12 bases. The DNA ends 3 residues before the CDR3 does, and the rest of the CDR3 is filled in from the germline J gene. The CDR3 consists of 16 residues. Trimming removed 0 bases from V and 8 bases from J; junction bases left unmatched: 5. Germline CDR1 reads WSHSY; CDR2 reads SAAADI.

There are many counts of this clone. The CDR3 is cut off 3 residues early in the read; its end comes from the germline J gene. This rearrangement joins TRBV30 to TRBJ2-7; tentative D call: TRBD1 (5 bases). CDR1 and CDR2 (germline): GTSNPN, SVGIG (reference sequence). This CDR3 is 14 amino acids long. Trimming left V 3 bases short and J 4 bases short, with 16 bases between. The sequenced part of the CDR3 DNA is TGTGCCTGGAGCGCGCCTCCACGACAGTACGAG. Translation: CAWSAPPRQYE. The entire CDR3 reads CAWSAPPRQYEQYF.

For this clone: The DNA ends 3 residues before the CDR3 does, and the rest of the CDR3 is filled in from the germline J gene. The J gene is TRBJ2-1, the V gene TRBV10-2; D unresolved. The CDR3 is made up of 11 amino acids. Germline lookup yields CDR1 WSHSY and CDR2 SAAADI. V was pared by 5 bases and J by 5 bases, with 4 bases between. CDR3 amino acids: CASSLHNEQFF. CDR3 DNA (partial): TGCGCCAGCAGTCTCCACAATGAG.